This TCR beta chain was identified during a study of blood T cell repertoires in COVID-19. Across the whole study: COVID-19 samples from acute and convalescent phases originated in the United States, Italy and Spain.

Participant reports of clinical history set cohort assignment. Recovered participants had two consecutive negative NP/OP PCR tests, healthcare professional clearance, or symptom resolution. Germline V gives CDR1 LGHNA, CDR2 YNFKEQ. Trimming shortened V by 2 bases and J by 0 bases, and 8 bases separated the two germline ends. This CDR3 spans 14 amino acids. Assay: immunoSEQ multiplex PCR; the TCRdb copy retains only in-frame clones and omits some. The sample includes 250,000 to 350,000 clones, approximately 83% seen only once; the top ten take 3.5% to 4.5%. Material for sequencing was PBMCs or T cells enriched from blood (not recorded which). The chain is built from TRBV4-2 and TRBJ2-7; D is unclear. The TCR sequence derives from a woman between 25 and 40 years old who had recovered from COVID-19. CDR3 in amino acids: CASSQTPSSYEQYF. Written as DNA, the CDR3 is TGTGCCAGCAGCCAAACACCTTCCTCCTACGAGCAGTACTTC.